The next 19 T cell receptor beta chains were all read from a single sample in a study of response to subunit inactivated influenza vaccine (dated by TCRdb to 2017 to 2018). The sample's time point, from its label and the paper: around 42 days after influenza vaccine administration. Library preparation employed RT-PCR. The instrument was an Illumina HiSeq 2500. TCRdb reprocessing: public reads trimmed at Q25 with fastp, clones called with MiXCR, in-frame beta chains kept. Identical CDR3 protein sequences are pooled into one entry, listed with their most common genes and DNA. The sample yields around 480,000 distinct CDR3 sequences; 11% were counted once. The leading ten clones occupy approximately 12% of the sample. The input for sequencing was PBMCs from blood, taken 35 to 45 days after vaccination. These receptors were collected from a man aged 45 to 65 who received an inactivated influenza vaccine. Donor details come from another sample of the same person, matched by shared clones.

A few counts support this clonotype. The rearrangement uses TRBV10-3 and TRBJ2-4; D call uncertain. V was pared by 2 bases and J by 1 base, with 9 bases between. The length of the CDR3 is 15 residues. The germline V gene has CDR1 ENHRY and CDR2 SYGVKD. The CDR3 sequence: CAISEGPLAKNIQYF. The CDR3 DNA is TGTGCCATCAGTGAGGGACCGTTGGCCAAAAACATTCAGTACTTC.

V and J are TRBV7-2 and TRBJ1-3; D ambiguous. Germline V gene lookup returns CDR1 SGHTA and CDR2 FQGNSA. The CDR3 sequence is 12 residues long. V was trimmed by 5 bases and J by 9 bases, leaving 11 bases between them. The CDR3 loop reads CASSPPRGTIYF. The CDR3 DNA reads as TGTGCCAGCAGCCCCCCCCGGGGCACCATATATTTT.

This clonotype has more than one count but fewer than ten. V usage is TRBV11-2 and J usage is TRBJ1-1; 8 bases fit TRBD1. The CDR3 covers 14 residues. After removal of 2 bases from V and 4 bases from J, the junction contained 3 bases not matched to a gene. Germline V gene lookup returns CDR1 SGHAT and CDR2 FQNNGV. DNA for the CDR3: TGTGCCAGCAGCTTATATACAGGGGGCACTGAAGCTTTCTTT. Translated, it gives CASSLYTGGTEAFF.

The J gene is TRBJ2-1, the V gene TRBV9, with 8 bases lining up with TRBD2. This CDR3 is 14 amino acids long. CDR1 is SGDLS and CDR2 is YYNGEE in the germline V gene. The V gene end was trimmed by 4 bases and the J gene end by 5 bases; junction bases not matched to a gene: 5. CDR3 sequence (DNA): TGTGCCAGCAGCTCAGACGGGGGGGACAATGAGCAGTTCTTC. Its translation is CASSSDGGDNEQFF.

CDR3 region: CASRPRQSSYEQYF. The CDR3 DNA sequence: TGTGCCAGCAGACCTCGACAGAGCTCCTACGAGCAGTACTTC. The genes are TRBV12-3 or TRBV12-4 and TRBJ2-7; TRBD1 might be the D (5 bases). The V and J ends lost 6 bases and 0 bases respectively, with 12 bases between them. The CDR3 has 14 residues.

The CDR3 reads CASSFGGERGTQYF. DNA for the CDR3: TGTGCCAGCAGTTTTGGGGGCGAAAGGGGGACCCAGTACTTC. V gene TRBV27 combines with J gene TRBJ2-5; tentative D call: TRBD1 (6 bases). With 3 bases removed from V and 7 bases from J, the gap between germline ends came to 15 bases. Germline values: CDR1 MNHEY, CDR2 SMNVEV (reference sequence). This CDR3 spans 14 amino acids.

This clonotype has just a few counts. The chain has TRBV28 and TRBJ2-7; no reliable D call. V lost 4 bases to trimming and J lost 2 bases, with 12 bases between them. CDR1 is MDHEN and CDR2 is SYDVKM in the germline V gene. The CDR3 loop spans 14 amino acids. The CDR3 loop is CASSSLNPPYEQYF. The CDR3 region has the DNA TGTGCCAGCAGTTCCTTGAATCCCCCCTACGAGCAGTACTTC.

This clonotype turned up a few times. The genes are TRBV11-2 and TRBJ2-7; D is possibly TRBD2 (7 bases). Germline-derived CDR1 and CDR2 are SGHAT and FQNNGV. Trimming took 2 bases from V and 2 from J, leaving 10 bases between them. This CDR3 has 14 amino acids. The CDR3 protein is CASSLTGGPYEQYF. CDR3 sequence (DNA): TGTGCCAGCAGCTTAACGGGGGGCCCCTACGAGCAGTACTTC.

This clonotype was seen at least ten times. CDR3 coding DNA: TGTGCCAGCAGTGCGGGGACAGATACGCAGTATTTT. Translating gives CASSAGTDTQYF. The gene calls are TRBV6-4 and TRBJ2-3, with D possibly being TRBD2 (5 bases). V lost 4 bases, J lost 3 bases, and 5 bases lay in between. This CDR3 region has 12 residues. CDR1 and CDR2 (germline): MRHNA, SNTAGT.

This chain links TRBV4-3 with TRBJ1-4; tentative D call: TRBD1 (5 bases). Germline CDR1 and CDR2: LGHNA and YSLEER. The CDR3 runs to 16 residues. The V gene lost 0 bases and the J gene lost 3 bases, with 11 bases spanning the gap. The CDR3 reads CASSQEGGRPNEKLFF. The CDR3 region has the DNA TGCGCCAGCAGCCAAGAGGGGGGACGTCCTAATGAAAAACTGTTTTTT.

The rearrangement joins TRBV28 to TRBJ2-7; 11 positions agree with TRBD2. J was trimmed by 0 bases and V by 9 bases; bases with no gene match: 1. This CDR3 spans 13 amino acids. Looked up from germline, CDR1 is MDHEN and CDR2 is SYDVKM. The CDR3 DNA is TGTGCCAGTGGACTAGCGGGCTCCTACGAGCAGTACTTC. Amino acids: CASGLAGSYEQYF.

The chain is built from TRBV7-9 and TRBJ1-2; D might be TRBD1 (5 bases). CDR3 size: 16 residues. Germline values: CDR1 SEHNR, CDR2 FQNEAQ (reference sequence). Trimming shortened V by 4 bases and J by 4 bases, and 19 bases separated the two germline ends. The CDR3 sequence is CASSSPFVGGGYGYTF. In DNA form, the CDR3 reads TGTGCCAGCAGCTCTCCTTTTGTTGGCGGGGGCTATGGCTACACCTTC. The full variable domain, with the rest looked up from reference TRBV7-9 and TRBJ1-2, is DTGVSQNPRHKITKRGQNVTFRCDPISEHNRLYWYRQTLGQGPEFLTYFQNEAQLEKSRLLSDRFSAERPKGSFSTLEIQRTEQGDSAMYLCASSSPFVGGGYGYTFGSGTRLTVV.

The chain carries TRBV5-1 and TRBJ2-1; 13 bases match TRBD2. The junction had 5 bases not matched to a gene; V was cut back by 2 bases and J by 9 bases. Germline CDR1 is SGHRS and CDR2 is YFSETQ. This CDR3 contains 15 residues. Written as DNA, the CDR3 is TGCGCCAGCAGCTTAGGGACTAGCGGGGAGGTTGAGCAGTTCTTC. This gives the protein CASSLGTSGEVEQFF.

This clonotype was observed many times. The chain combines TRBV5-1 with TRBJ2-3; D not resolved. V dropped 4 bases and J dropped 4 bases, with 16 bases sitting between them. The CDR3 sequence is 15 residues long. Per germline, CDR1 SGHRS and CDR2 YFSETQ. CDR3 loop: CASSPLGVGADTQYF. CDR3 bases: TGCGCCAGCAGCCCCCTAGGAGTAGGTGCAGATACGCAGTATTTT.

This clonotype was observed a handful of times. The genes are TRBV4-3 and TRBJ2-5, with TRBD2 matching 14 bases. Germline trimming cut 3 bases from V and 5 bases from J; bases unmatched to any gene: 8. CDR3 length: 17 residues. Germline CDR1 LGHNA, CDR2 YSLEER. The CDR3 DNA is TGCGCCAGCAGCCAGACAGGACTAGCGGGAGGAGGGGAGACCCAGTACTTC. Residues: CASSQTGLAGGGETQYF.

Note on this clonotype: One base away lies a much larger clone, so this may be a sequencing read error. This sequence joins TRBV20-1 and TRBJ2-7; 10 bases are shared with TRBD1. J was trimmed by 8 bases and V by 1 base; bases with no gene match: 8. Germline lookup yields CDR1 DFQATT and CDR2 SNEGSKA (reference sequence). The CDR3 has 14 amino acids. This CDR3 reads CSARAGQGIYKQYF. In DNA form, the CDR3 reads TGCAGTGCTAGAGCGGGACAGGGGATTTACAAGCAGTACTTC.

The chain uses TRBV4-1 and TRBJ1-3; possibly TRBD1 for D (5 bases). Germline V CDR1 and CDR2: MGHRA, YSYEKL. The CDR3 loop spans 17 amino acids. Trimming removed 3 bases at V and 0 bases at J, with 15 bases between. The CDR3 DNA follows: TGCGCCAGCAGCCAGGGGGGTCTGGTCGGCTCTGGAAACACCATATATTTT. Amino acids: CASSQGGLVGSGNTIYF.

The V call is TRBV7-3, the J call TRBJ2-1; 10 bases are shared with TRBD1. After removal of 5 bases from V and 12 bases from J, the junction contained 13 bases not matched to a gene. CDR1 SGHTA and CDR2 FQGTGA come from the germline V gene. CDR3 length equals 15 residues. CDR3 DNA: TGTGCCAGCAGCCAAACCGGGACAGGGGTTGGGGGGCAGTTCTTC. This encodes CASSQTGTGVGGQFF.

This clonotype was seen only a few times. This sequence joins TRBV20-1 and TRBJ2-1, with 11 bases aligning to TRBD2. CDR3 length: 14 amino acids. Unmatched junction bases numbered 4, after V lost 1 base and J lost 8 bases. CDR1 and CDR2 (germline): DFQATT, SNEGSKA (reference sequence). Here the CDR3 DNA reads TGCAGTGCTAGAGCTAGCGGGAGGCGCTATGAGCAGTTCTTC. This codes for CSARASGRRYEQFF.